The 10 T cell receptor beta chains below all came from one sample that was sequenced in a study of blood T cell repertoires in COVID-19 (dated by TCRdb to between 2020 and 2021). Libraries were constructed by the immunoSEQ multiplex PCR assay. The immuneACCESS repertoire file appears here via TCRdb, limited to in-frame rearrangements. These files lack a portion of the clones; in checked studies, under half of the deficit traces to unresolved V genes, and the cause of the others is not known. For this sample the table gives hundreds of thousands of clones, of which approximately 86% were detected only once. The leading ten clones occupy approximately 2.9% of the sample. The sequenced sample consisted of peripheral blood. These receptors originate from a human donor in a cohort sampled during active COVID-19.

Regarding this clone: Other DNA sequences from this sample encode an identical CDR3 as well. The J gene is TRBJ1-1, the V gene TRBV30; TRBD1 aligns across 9 bases. Germline-derived CDR1 and CDR2 are GTSNPN and SVGIG (reference sequence). Trimming took 3 bases from V and 5 from J; bases not matched to a gene: 4. The CDR3 totals 13 residues. CDR3 amino acids: CAWSGQGRTEAFF. DNA of the CDR3: TGTGCCTGGAGCGGACAGGGGAGGACTGAAGCTTTCTTT.

The rearrangement uses TRBV18 and TRBJ1-1; TRBD1 aligns across 10 bases. This CDR3 is 15 amino acids long. V lost 1 base and J lost 5; bases outside the gene matches: 4. Germline CDR1 KGHSH, CDR2 LQKENI. The chain's CDR3 is CASSPRQGAGTEAFF. CDR3 bases: TGTGCCAGCTCACCACGACAGGGGGCAGGAACTGAAGCTTTCTTT.

This chain links TRBV9 with TRBJ1-5; no reliable D call. The CDR3 is 13 residues long. V shed 3 bases and J shed 4 bases, with 8 bases lying between them. Germline V lookup: CDR1 SGDLS, CDR2 YYNGEE. In nucleotides, the CDR3 is TGTGCCAGCAGCGCATCCAGTAATCAGCCCCAGCATTTT. It translates to CASSASSNQPQHF.

The CDR3 DNA sequence: TGCAGTGCTAGTTTATCATTTCAGCGGGAGTCGCGGGAGACCCAGTACTTC. Its translation is CSASLSFQRESRETQYF. The chain combines TRBV20-1 with TRBJ2-5; 8 nucleotides match TRBD2. The CDR3 extends over 17 amino acids. V shed 3 bases, J shed 5 bases, and the junction held 17 bases outside the gene matches. Germline CDR1 DFQATT, CDR2 SNEGSKA (reference sequence).

V and J are TRBV7-9 and TRBJ1-5; possible D gene TRBD1, 6 bases. CDR3 length: 16 amino acids. The germline V gene has CDR1 SEHNR and CDR2 FQNEAQ (reference sequence). V was shortened by 4 bases and J by 2 bases, with 15 bases between the two germline ends. The CDR3 loop reads CASSSDRLGGNQPQHF. The CDR3 DNA reads as TGTGCCAGCAGCTCAGACAGGCTCGGAGGCAATCAGCCCCAGCATTTT.

The rearrangement uses TRBV10-3 and TRBJ2-7, with D possibly matching TRBD1 (6 bases). This CDR3 has 13 amino acids. Per germline, CDR1 ENHRY and CDR2 SYGVKD. The germline V and J ends were trimmed by 4 bases and 0 bases, with 7 bases remaining between them. This chain's CDR3 is CAISAQGSYEQYF. The DNA for the CDR3 is TGTGCCATCAGTGCACAGGGCTCCTACGAGCAGTACTTC.

V gene TRBV16 combines with J gene TRBJ1-1; the D gene is possibly TRBD1 (6 bases). V lost 0 bases to trimming and J lost 2 bases, with 7 bases between them. This CDR3 comprises 14 residues. Germline CDR1 reads KGHSY; CDR2 reads FQNENV. CDR3 coding DNA: TGTGCCAGCAGCCAATCGGGGGCCAACACTGAAGCTTTCTTT. Protein: CASSQSGANTEAFF. The entire variable domain, with the rest obtained from reference TRBV16 and TRBJ1-1, is as follows: GEEVAQTPKHLVRGEGQKAKLYCAPIKGHSYVFWYQQVLKNEFKFLISFQNENVFDETGMPKERFSAKCLPNSPCSLEIQATKLEDSAVYFCASSQSGANTEAFFGQGTRLTVV.

The rearrangement uses TRBV21-1 and TRBJ1-1; the tabulated D call, TRBD1, remains unverified against the DNA. TRBV21-1 is assigned pseudogene status. The CDR3 contains 15 residues. The CDR3 loop reads CASSKALAQGIGAFF. DNA of the CDR3: TGTGCCAGCAGCAAAGCGCTCGCACAGGGGATCGGAGCTTTCTTT.

The gene calls are TRBV5-6 and TRBJ1-2, with TRBD1 identical over 10 bases. CDR3 length equals 12 residues. CDR1 and CDR2 (germline): SGHDT, YYEEEE. Trimming removed 5 bases from V and 7 bases from J; junction bases left unmatched: 2. In DNA form, the CDR3 reads TGTGCCAGCAGGGGGACAGGGGTTGGCTACACCTTC. The encoded protein is CASRGTGVGYTF.

The chain carries TRBV27 and TRBJ1-1; 7 bases match TRBD1. The CDR3 consists of 14 residues. The V gene's germline CDR1 is MNHEY and CDR2 SMNVEV (reference sequence). V dropped 3 bases and J dropped 0; count of bases not matched to a gene: 1. This CDR3 is CASSLDRLNTEAFF. The CDR3 DNA reads TGTGCCAGCAGTTTGGACAGGCTGAACACTGAAGCTTTCTTT.